The present entry profiles one TCR beta chain with its context. Original processing methods: The authors estimated nucleated cell counts from reference gene primer amplification. Using immunoSEQ multiplex PCR, the repertoire was profiled, and TCRdb retains in-frame clones only, with some absent. V, J and clone size are taken as reported in that table, and D and trimming were inferred from the DNA itself. The sample has about 250,000 clones; roughly 80% are singletons. The germline V gene has CDR1 MNHNY and CDR2 SVGAGI (reference sequence). The CDR3 runs to 18 residues. V lost 5 bases, J lost 0 bases, and 9 bases stayed unmatched. The sample comes from a study of blood T cell repertoires in COVID-19. Study context: COVID-19 samples, acute and convalescent, were from the United States, Italy and Spain. PBMCs, B-cell-depleted T cells, or T cells were the source of the cDNA or gDNA that made up the material.

The sequence derives from a man aged 80 or over with acute or convalescent COVID-19. Source material: peripheral blood. The chain uses TRBV6-6 and TRBJ2-6; 8 bases match TRBD1. CDR3 region: CASSPRTGQYSGANVLTF. The CDR3, as DNA: TGTGCCAGCAGTCCCCGGACAGGGCAATACTCTGGGGCCAACGTCCTGACTTTC.